The T cell receptor beta chain described here comes from a study of long-term antiretroviral therapy in people with HIV. The assay used was immunoSEQ (version v3.0), run at survey level. TCRdb's table, derived via immunoSEQ multiplex PCR, lists solely in-frame clones and lacks some. This sample has approximately 10,000 clones, with under 90% found just once. A word on this clone: The antigen remains unidentified.

Whole-study findings and limits: Diversity went up after ART and still fell short of transplant donor controls. Repertoires with HIV possessed tighter CDR3 length spans than those of controls.

In the United States, treatment was given to all participants with HIV. V was clipped by 2 bases and J by 0 bases, with 11 bases between them. CDR3 length equals 16 residues. The germline gives CDR1 WNHNN, CDR2 SYGVQD (reference sequence). The sequences come from unsorted PBMCs, collected about 7 years after starting antiretroviral therapy. This chain joins TRBV10-1 and TRBJ2-1; possible D gene TRBD2, 6 bases. This receptor was identified in a man aged 50 or older with HIV. The CDR3 region is CASSEALEGSYNEQFF. The DNA for the CDR3 is TGCGCCAGCAGTGAGGCGCTGGAGGGCTCCTACAATGAGCAGTTCTTC.